This T cell receptor (beta chain) was recovered during a study of cytomegalovirus exposure and HLA in healthy donors. The V end lost 5 bases, the J end lost 0 bases, and 13 bases lay between the germline ends. There are 15 residues in the CDR3. Germline-derived CDR1 and CDR2 are MDHEN and SYDVKM. Findings and caveats of the study: Later analysis identified 16,951 TCR beta sequences associated with HLA alleles, using a false discovery rate threshold of 0.05. 87-base-pair reads could not separate some V segments, including TRBV6-2 and TRBV6-3. The authors reported that TCR beta sequences could predict HLA-A and HLA-B alleles. These predictions were accurate for most subjects in the first cohort.

Concerning this clone itself: Its antigen remains unknown.

PCR primers comprised 60 Vbeta and 13 Jbeta primers. Repertoires were generated with immunoSEQ multiplex PCR, while TCRdb's copy carries only in-frame clones and drops some. The sample lists about 96,000 clones, approximately 72% seen once, with 2.5% to 3.5% in the top ten. The receptor comes from a female donor in good health and CMV-seropositive. The rearrangement links TRBV28 to TRBJ1-1; D is ambiguous. Source material: PBMCs. The CDR3 region has the DNA TGTGCCAGCAGTCCCACCGACAAGATGAACACTGAAGCTTTCTTT. Translating gives CASSPTDKMNTEAFF.